The 21 T cell receptor beta chains reported below all come from one sample, sequenced in a study of CD8+CD57+ T cells in acquired aplastic anemia. For CDR3 and TCR beta VDJ profiling, genomic DNA was the template used. TCRdb processed the reads anew with MiXCR; each CDR3 protein has one entry. The table has about 140,000 distinct CDR3 sequences, roughly two fifths seen once. The sequenced sample consisted of sorted CD4+, CD8+, or CD8+CD57+ T cells (not recorded which) from PBMCs. The receptors were sampled from a human donor in good health, serving as a control.

Turning to this clonotype: Relative to the germline gene, one junction end is altered; a read error may explain this. The V and J genes are TRBV5-1 and TRBJ2-1; 8 bases line up with TRBD2. CDR1 SGHRS and CDR2 YFSETQ come from the germline V gene. The CDR3 spans 15 residues. DNA for the CDR3: TGCGCCAGCAGAATCACTAGCGGTCCTTACAATGAGCAGTCCTTC. Translated, it gives CASRITSGPYNEQSF.

The chain links TRBV19 to TRBJ1-6; no firm D call. The CDR3 contains 12 residues. The germline gives CDR1 LNHDA, CDR2 SQIVND (reference sequence). V was pared by 10 bases and J by 3 bases, with 7 bases between. CDR3 bases: TGTGCCACCGCGGACTATAATTCACCCCTCCACTTT. Residues: CATADYNSPLHF.

The chain combines TRBV9 with TRBJ1-6; D possibly corresponds to TRBD1 (5 bases). CDR3 length: 13 amino acids. Germline CDR1 is SGDLS and CDR2 is YYNGEE. V was cut by 3 bases and J by 7 bases, with 8 bases left in between. The CDR3 here is CASSASGNSPLHF. CDR3 sequence (DNA): TGTGCCAGCAGCGCATCAGGGAATTCACCCCTCCACTTT.

This rearrangement joins TRBV24-1 to TRBJ1-1, with D uncertain. The CDR3 has 12 residues. V shed 0 bases and J shed 7 bases, with 5 bases lying between them. The germline gives CDR1 KGHDR, CDR2 SFDVKD. CDR3 residues: CATSDLLGEAFF. The DNA of the CDR3 is TGTGCCACCAGTGATTTGCTCGGTGAAGCTTTCTTT.

The chain carries TRBV20-1 and TRBJ1-2; weak D call: TRBD1 (6 bases). The CDR3 is 15 residues long. Germline-derived CDR1 and CDR2 are DFQATT and SNEGSKA (reference sequence). Trimming left V 0 bases short and J 2 bases short, with 13 bases between. The CDR3 is CSARETGRGNYGYTF. The CDR3 DNA follows: TGCAGTGCTAGAGAGACAGGTCGGGGAAACTATGGCTACACCTTC.

The chain uses TRBV30 and TRBJ1-3, with D perhaps TRBD1 (5 bases). Germline CDR1 and CDR2: GTSNPN and SVGIG (reference sequence). V was clipped by 3 bases and J by 0 bases, with 12 bases between them. This CDR3 has 15 amino acids. This chain's CDR3 is CAWREGFFSGNTIYF. The CDR3 DNA sequence: TGTGCCTGGAGAGAGGGGTTCTTCTCTGGAAACACCATATATTTT.

V usage is TRBV6-1 and J usage is TRBJ2-3; 7 bases are shared with TRBD2. The V gene end was trimmed by 4 bases and the J gene end by 2 bases; junction bases not matched to a gene: 6. Germline CDR1 MNHNS, CDR2 SASEGT. The CDR3 length is 15 residues. CDR3 sequence (DNA): TGTGCCAGCAGTGGCCTAGCGGTTCTCACAGATACGCAGTATTTT. This sequence encodes CASSGLAVLTDTQYF.

At least ten counts were recorded for this clonotype. The chain links TRBV10-1 to TRBJ2-2, with 8 nucleotides matching TRBD1. CDR1 and CDR2 (germline): WNHNN, SYGVQD (reference sequence). This CDR3 has 14 amino acids. Unmatched junction bases numbered 7, after V lost 8 bases and J lost 5 bases. This CDR3 reads CASSRDRTTGELFF. The CDR3 region has the DNA TGCGCCAGCTCCCGGGACAGGACTACCGGGGAGCTGTTTTTT.

This clonotype was counted ten times or more. The V and J genes are TRBV19 and TRBJ1-5, with D unresolved. The V gene lost 5 bases and the J gene lost 2 bases, with 13 bases spanning the gap. Germline V CDR1 and CDR2: LNHDA, SQIVND (reference sequence). This CDR3 is built from 15 residues. Written as DNA, the CDR3 is TGTGCCAGTAGTCCGAGATCCGGCGGCAATCAGCCCCAGCATTTT. It codes for CASSPRSGGNQPQHF.

This clonotype has a single count. A much larger clone is a single base away; this may be a read error. V usage is TRBV12-3 or TRBV12-4 and J usage is TRBJ1-6; D not resolved. Trimming pared 6 bases from V and 8 bases from J, leaving 14 bases between. The CDR3 is 14 residues long. The CDR3 DNA is TGTGCCAGCAGCCCGGACCTGGCTTATTCACCCCTCCACTTT. Protein sequence: CASSPDLAYSPLHF.

The chain employs TRBV19 and TRBJ1-5; perhaps TRBD1 as D (5 bases). The CDR3 runs 13 residues. Germline CDR1 LNHDA, CDR2 SQIVND (reference sequence). Deletions cut 8 bases from V and 7 bases from J, with 15 bases between. CDR3 protein: CASEDSRRQPQHF. For the CDR3, the DNA is TGTGCCAGTGAAGACAGTCGCAGGCAGCCCCAGCATTTT.

This clonotype came up many times. The chain links TRBV4-1 to TRBJ2-7, with 9 bases matching TRBD2. Losses at the gene ends were 1 base for V and 2 bases for J; bases not matched to a gene: 6. The CDR3 has 16 residues. The germline V gene encodes CDR1 MGHRA and CDR2 YSYEKL. The CDR3 spells CASSQVPGLAAYEQYF. The CDR3 nucleotides are TGCGCCAGCAGCCAAGTTCCGGGACTAGCAGCCTACGAGCAGTACTTC.

This chain uses TRBV9 with TRBJ1-1; a possible D gene is TRBD1 (6 bases). The germline V and J ends were trimmed by 4 bases and 1 base, with 11 bases remaining between them. Germline lookup yields CDR1 SGDLS and CDR2 YYNGEE. The CDR3 is made up of 14 amino acids. The CDR3 DNA sequence: TGTGCCAGCAGCTCGGGACACCAGAACACTGAAGCTTTCTTT. This gives the protein CASSSGHQNTEAFF.

This clonotype was counted between two and nine times. This chain links TRBV6-4 with TRBJ2-1, with 10 nucleotides matching TRBD2. Losses at the gene ends were 2 bases for V and 4 bases for J; bases not matched to a gene: 8. Germline V gives CDR1 MRHNA, CDR2 SNTAGT. This CDR3 is 17 amino acids long. The CDR3 reads CASSDSGRALRYNEQFF. CDR3 DNA sequence: TGTGCCAGCAGTGACAGCGGGAGGGCCTTACGTTACAATGAGCAGTTCTTC.

The table lists this clonotype with many counts. The rearrangement joins TRBV5-1 to TRBJ2-7; D is ambiguous. CDR1 is SGHRS and CDR2 is YFSETQ in the germline V gene. V was shortened by 1 base and J by 3 bases, with 8 bases between the two germline ends. This CDR3 region has 13 residues. CDR3 sequence: CASSLTQNYEQYF. The CDR3 coding sequence is TGCGCCAGCAGCTTGACTCAGAACTACGAGCAGTACTTC.

This clonotype came up many times. This chain links TRBV25-1 with TRBJ1-4; tentative D call: TRBD1 (5 bases). Germline V CDR1 and CDR2: MGHDK, SYGVNS. The CDR3 has 15 amino acids. V gave up 3 bases and J gave up 8 bases, with 16 bases separating them. The CDR3 bases are TGTGCCAGCAGTGATATAGGCAGGGTGAGCGAAAAACTGTTTTTT. Its protein product is CASSDIGRVSEKLFF.

The chain uses TRBV7-8 and TRBJ1-2; the D gene is possibly TRBD1 (6 bases). CDR1 is SGHVS, CDR2 FQNEAQ, per germline. The CDR3 runs 13 residues. Trimming cost V 5 bases and J 12 bases, with 19 bases left between them. The CDR3 region has the DNA TGTGCCAGCAGCCTAACAGGGTTAACTGGAAACACCTTC. Protein: CASSLTGLTGNTF.

This clonotype was recorded a few times. The chain has TRBV29-1 and TRBJ2-3; D ambiguous. Germline assignment: CDR1 SQVTM and CDR2 ANQGSEA. V lost 6 bases to trimming and J lost 2 bases, with 12 bases between them. The CDR3 contains 13 residues. The DNA of the CDR3 is TGCAGCGTAGGTGGTTCTTACACAGATACGCAGTATTTT. This codes for CSVGGSYTDTQYF.

Ten or more counts support this clonotype. This chain connects TRBV20-1 to TRBJ1-3; a weak D match, TRBD1 (5 bases). The CDR3 is 13 residues long. Germline assignment: CDR1 DFQATT and CDR2 SNEGSKA (reference sequence). With 8 bases removed from V and 1 base from J, the gap between germline ends came to 12 bases. The CDR3 region has the DNA TGCAGTCTTAGGGGAGAATCTGGAAACACCATATATTTT. Protein sequence: CSLRGESGNTIYF.

The chain has TRBV2 and TRBJ2-7; 9 bases are a match to TRBD1. V was clipped by 6 bases and J by 10 bases; unmatched bases: 7. CDR1 is SNHLY and CDR2 is FYNNEI in the germline V gene. CDR3 length: 12 amino acids. Here the CDR3 reads CASRKDRGPQYF. The CDR3 nucleotides are TGTGCCAGCAGAAAGGACAGGGGCCCACAGTACTTC. Combining the CDR3 with reference TRBV2 and TRBJ2-7 gives the whole variable domain EPEVTQTPSHQVTQMGQEVILRCVPISNHLYFYWYRQILGQKVEFLVSFYNNEISEKSEIFDDQFSVERPDGSNFTLKIRSTKLEDSAMYFCASRKDRGPQYFGPGTRLTVT.

In nucleotides, the CDR3 is TGCGCCAGCAGTGAGAGTAGGCAGGGGATCAGTACCCAGTACTTC. Translating it yields CASSESRQGISTQYF. The J gene is TRBJ2-5, the V gene TRBV10-1, with D maybe TRBD1 (6 bases). Germline V lookup: CDR1 WNHNN, CDR2 SYGVQD (reference sequence). This CDR3 is 15 amino acids long. V was shortened by 2 bases and J by 8 bases, with 18 bases between the two germline ends.